Each of the 26 T cell receptor beta chains below was sequenced from the same sample in a study of regulatory T cells in long-lasting Graves disease. Assembly of TCR beta libraries relied on iRepertoire HTBI primers together with Arm-PCR of CDR3 regions. TCRdb redid the calling of the multiplex PCR reads with MiXCR, one entry per CDR3 protein. The profile shows about 450,000 distinct CDR3 sequences, 23% of them singletons. Documented time point: persistent/refractory GD, antithyroid drugs over 5 years with positive TRAb. The TCR library was prepared using RNA isolated from PBMCs. The sample in question was peripheral blood mononuclear cells (PBMCs), obtained when the disease was refractory, from a patient treated with antithyroid drugs. The receptor source for this set is a female donor with Graves disease.

This sequence joins TRBV2 and TRBJ2-1, with D uncertain. CDR3 length: 12 residues. CDR1 and CDR2 from the germline V gene are SNHLY and FYNNEI. Trimming removed 6 bases at V and 5 bases at J, with 8 bases between. The CDR3 protein is CASSDGHNEQFF. Here the CDR3 DNA reads TGTGCCAGCAGCGACGGACACAATGAGCAGTTCTTC.

The rearrangement uses TRBV7-2 and TRBJ1-2, with TRBD1 matching over 10 bases. With V trimmed by 5 bases and J by 8 bases, 17 bases remained unmatched. CDR1 is SGHTA and CDR2 is FQGNSA in the germline V gene. The CDR3 is 17 amino acids. CDR3 sequence reads: CASSRNLIRDRGVGYTF. The CDR3 DNA is TGTGCCAGCAGCCGTAACCTAATAAGGGACAGGGGTGTCGGCTACACCTTC.

This clonotype was seen a handful of times. This chain joins TRBV27 and TRBJ1-2; 7 nucleotides match TRBD1. Germline CDR1 and CDR2: MNHEY and SMNVEV (reference sequence). This CDR3 is 15 amino acids long. Losses at the gene ends were 7 bases for V and 8 bases for J; bases not matched to a gene: 16. The CDR3 DNA follows: TGTGCCAGCACCCCCTACAGGGGAGGAAGATCAGGCTACACCTTC. It translates to CASTPYRGGRSGYTF.

This clonotype was detected many times. The V and J genes are TRBV12-3 or TRBV12-4 and TRBJ1-2, with a tentative D call TRBD1 (5 bases). The CDR3 totals 20 residues. Trimming took 3 bases from V and 4 from J, leaving 30 bases between them. CDR3 amino acids: CASSLGLEIGIEGPIYGYTF. The CDR3, as DNA: TGTGCCAGCAGTTTGGGGCTTGAAATAGGGATTGAAGGGCCGATCTATGGCTACACCTTC.

The genes are TRBV20-1 and TRBJ2-7; 13 bases map to TRBD2. The CDR3 extends over 17 amino acids. V lost 3 bases, J lost 1 base, and 9 bases stayed unmatched. The V gene's germline CDR1 is DFQATT and CDR2 SNEGSKA (reference sequence). The CDR3 loop reads CSASKMMGLAGSYEQYF. CDR3 nucleotides: TGCAGTGCTAGTAAAATGATGGGACTAGCGGGATCCTACGAGCAGTACTTC.

This clonotype has just a few counts. The chain joins TRBV20-1 to TRBJ2-5; a possible D gene is TRBD2 (7 bases). The CDR3 consists of 19 residues. Looked up from germline, CDR1 is DFQATT and CDR2 is SNEGSKA (reference sequence). The V end lost 1 base, the J end lost 0 bases, and 24 bases lay between the germline ends. The CDR3 DNA reads TGCAGTGCTAGAGTCATTGGTCAAATAGGGGGAGGGCACCAAGAGACCCAGTACTTC. Protein sequence: CSARVIGQIGGGHQETQYF.

This clonotype was seen repeatedly, ten times or more. CDR3 sequence reads: CSARVAGGGETQYF. The CDR3 region has the DNA TGCAGTGCTAGAGTAGCGGGAGGGGGAGAGACCCAGTACTTC. The chain employs TRBV20-1 and TRBJ2-5; 11 bases agree with TRBD2. The CDR3 runs 14 residues. V gave up 1 base and J gave up 4 bases; unmatched junction bases: 2. Per the germline V gene, CDR1 is DFQATT and CDR2 is SNEGSKA (reference sequence).

The table lists this clonotype with many counts. The chain uses TRBV12-3 or TRBV12-4 and TRBJ1-2; no firm D call. The CDR3 is 11 residues long. Trimming left V 6 bases short and J 7 bases short, with 9 bases between. The CDR3 protein is CASRAVGGYTF. The CDR3 bases are TGTGCCAGCAGGGCTGTTGGTGGCTACACCTTC.

This clonotype appeared a few times. J is TRBJ2-7 and V is TRBV10-3; 8 positions agree with TRBD2. This CDR3 is 14 amino acids long. CDR1 is ENHRY and CDR2 is SYGVKD in the germline V gene. The V and J ends lost 4 bases and 2 bases, in that order; junction bases with no gene match: 4. The CDR3 DNA reads as TGTGCCATCAGTGCGGCGGGAGGCGCCTACGAGCAGTACTTC. Translated, it gives CAISAAGGAYEQYF.

This chain links TRBV7-2 with TRBJ2-7; TRBD2 matches 10 bases. Germline V gene data show CDR1 as SGHTA and CDR2 as FQGNSA. The V and J ends lost 5 bases and 2 bases, in that order; junction bases with no gene match: 6. The CDR3 extends over 15 amino acids. CDR3 residues: CASSIDSGGPYEQYF. The CDR3 nucleotides are TGTGCCAGCAGCATCGATAGCGGGGGGCCCTACGAGCAGTACTTC.

This clonotype occurred many times. V gene TRBV7-2 combines with J gene TRBJ1-3; no firm D call. Per the germline V gene, CDR1 is SGHTA and CDR2 is FQGNSA. The V gene lost 1 base and the J gene lost 1 base, with 5 bases spanning the gap. There are 14 residues in the CDR3. CDR3 sequence: CASSLVQSGNTIYF. For the CDR3, the DNA is TGTGCCAGCAGCTTAGTGCAATCTGGAAACACCATATATTTT.

V usage is TRBV5-1 and J usage is TRBJ1-1; 7 bases line up with TRBD1. This CDR3 is built from 15 residues. Trimming cost V 3 bases and J 3 bases; bases outside gene matches: 8. Germline values: CDR1 SGHRS, CDR2 YFSETQ. CDR3: CASSWGQWGYTEAFF. DNA for the CDR3: TGCGCCAGCAGCTGGGGACAGTGGGGTTACACTGAAGCTTTCTTT.

Ten or more counts support this clonotype. The V and J genes are TRBV28 and TRBJ2-7; D is perhaps TRBD2 (5 bases). The V gene's germline CDR1 is MDHEN and CDR2 SYDVKM. V lost 6 bases and J 2 bases, leaving 14 bases between the germline ends. CDR3 length: 14 amino acids. In DNA, the CDR3 is TGTGCCAGCAGAACGGGGATCGTCACCTACGAGCAGTACTTC. This translates into CASRTGIVTYEQYF.

This clonotype was seen many times. The chain is built from TRBV2 and TRBJ1-2; 12 nucleotides match TRBD1. The CDR3 has 14 amino acids. The ends lost 6 bases at V and 7 bases at J; junction bases unmatched: 6. The germline gives CDR1 SNHLY, CDR2 FYNNEI. The CDR3 region is CASRGGQGASGYTF. The CDR3 region has the DNA TGTGCCAGCAGGGGGGGACAGGGGGCGAGTGGCTACACCTTC.

This clonotype has just a few counts. The chain uses TRBV28 and TRBJ1-1; D perhaps matches TRBD1 (5 bases). Per germline, CDR1 MDHEN and CDR2 SYDVKM. V was trimmed by 8 bases and J by 0 bases, leaving 7 bases between them. The CDR3 is 12 residues long. CDR3 nucleotides: TGTGCCAGCCTGACAGTGAACACTGAAGCTTTCTTT. Translation gives CASLTVNTEAFF. Full variable domain (outside the CDR3, taken from reference TRBV28 and TRBJ1-1): DVKVTQSSRYLVKRTGEKVFLECVQDMDHENMFWYRQDPGLGLRLIYFSYDVKMKEKGDIPEGYSVSREKKERFSLILESASTNQTSMYLCASLTVNTEAFFGQGTRLTVV.

This clonotype has a count of ten or more. The CDR3 sequence is CASSFPLIAGPPYEQYF. DNA of the CDR3: TGTGCCAGCAGTTTTCCCCTGATAGCGGGACCCCCCTACGAGCAGTACTTC. This chain links TRBV28 with TRBJ2-7; 8 positions agree with TRBD2. J lost 2 bases, V lost 3 bases, and 12 bases had no gene match. This CDR3 comprises 17 residues. Germline V gene sequence: CDR1 MDHEN, CDR2 SYDVKM. Combining the CDR3 with reference TRBV28 and TRBJ2-7 gives the whole variable domain DVKVTQSSRYLVKRTGEKVFLECVQDMDHENMFWYRQDPGLGLRLIYFSYDVKMKEKGDIPEGYSVSREKKERFSLILESASTNQTSMYLCASSFPLIAGPPYEQYFGPGTRLTVT.

This chain connects TRBV30 to TRBJ2-7, with TRBD1 identical over 8 bases. There are 13 residues in the CDR3. Germline loops: CDR1 GTSNPN, CDR2 SVGIG (reference sequence). J was trimmed by 3 bases and V by 5 bases; bases with no gene match: 6. The CDR3 DNA reads as TGTGCCTGGGACCGGGGGACAGGCTACGAGCAGTACTTC. Translated: CAWDRGTGYEQYF.

This sequence joins TRBV10-3 and TRBJ2-7, with TRBD2 matching over 12 bases. Germline assignment: CDR1 ENHRY and CDR2 SYGVKD. CDR3 size: 19 residues. The J segment lost 2 bases and the V segment lost 7 bases, leaving 18 bases of the junction unmatched. The CDR3 region is CAIINTTSGSSRGAYEQYF. Here the CDR3 DNA reads TGTGCCATCATTAACACGACTAGCGGGAGTTCCAGAGGTGCCTACGAGCAGTACTTC.

The chain recombines TRBV10-3 with TRBJ1-2; 10 nucleotides line up with TRBD1. CDR1 is ENHRY, CDR2 SYGVKD, per germline. This CDR3 comprises 15 residues. With V trimmed by 6 bases and J by 1 base, 5 bases remained unmatched. The CDR3 DNA is TGTGCCATCAGAACCGGGACAGGGGATAACTATGGCTACACCTTC. The encoded protein is CAIRTGTGDNYGYTF.

The rearrangement joins TRBV5-1 to TRBJ1-1; TRBD1 agrees at 7 bases. The germline V gene has CDR1 SGHRS and CDR2 YFSETQ. The length of the CDR3 is 14 residues. V dropped 0 bases and J dropped 11; count of bases not matched to a gene: 10. Here the CDR3 DNA reads TGCGCCAGCAGCTTGGGGGGACAGAACCCCCCCGCTTTCTTT. As protein: CASSLGGQNPPAFF.

This clonotype has only a few counts. The chain is built from TRBV20-1 and TRBJ2-2, with TRBD1 matching 7 bases. The J segment lost 6 bases and the V segment lost 1 base, leaving 5 bases of the junction unmatched. CDR3 length: 14 amino acids. CDR1 is DFQATT and CDR2 is SNEGSKA in the germline V gene (reference sequence). For the CDR3, the DNA is TGCAGTGCTAGAGTCGTTCAGGGGGCCGGGGAGCTGTTTTTT. Its translation: CSARVVQGAGELFF.

Remarks on this clonotype: Possible read error: a much larger clone is one base away. V gene TRBV28 combines with J gene TRBJ1-5; 10 positions agree with TRBD1. V was clipped by 6 bases and J by 0 bases; unmatched bases: 8. The CDR3 covers 17 residues. Germline V gene lookup returns CDR1 MDHEN and CDR2 SYDVKM. DNA for the CDR3: TGTGCCAGCAGCCGACAGGGGGCGCGAGGTAGCAATCAGCCCCAGCATTTT. Amino acids: CASSRQGARGSNQPQHF.

A remark on this clonotype: A much bigger clone sits one base away, suggesting this may be a read error. The gene calls are TRBV6-1 and TRBJ2-2; D not certain. The ends were cut back, 5 bases at V and 5 bases at J, with 9 bases in the middle. There are 13 residues in the CDR3. CDR1 is MNHNS, CDR2 SASEGT, per germline. Here the CDR3 DNA reads TGTGCCAGCAGTATGGCAGTGACCGGGGAGCTGTTTTTT. This codes for CASSMAVTGELFF.

The chain has TRBV6-1 and TRBJ1-1; D is perhaps TRBD1 (5 bases). The CDR3 totals 12 residues. The germline V and J ends were trimmed by 10 bases and 2 bases, with 11 bases remaining between them. In germline, CDR1 is MNHNS, CDR2 SASEGT. As DNA, the CDR3 is TGTGCCACCAAAACAGGAAACACTGAAGCTTTCTTT. This sequence encodes CATKTGNTEAFF.

The rearrangement links TRBV2 to TRBJ1-1; a weak D match, TRBD1 (5 bases). Germline values: CDR1 SNHLY, CDR2 FYNNEI. The length of the CDR3 is 13 residues. The germline V and J ends were trimmed by 5 bases and 0 bases, with 7 bases remaining between them. Here the CDR3 reads CASSKGLNTEAFF. Written as DNA, the CDR3 is TGTGCCAGCAGTAAGGGGTTGAACACTGAAGCTTTCTTT. Together with reference TRBV2 and TRBJ1-1, the CDR3 gives the full variable domain: EPEVTQTPSHQVTQMGQEVILRCVPISNHLYFYWYRQILGQKVEFLVSFYNNEISEKSEIFDDQFSVERPDGSNFTLKIRSTKLEDSAMYFCASSKGLNTEAFFGQGTRLTVV.

V and J are TRBV20-1 and TRBJ2-4; no clear D. The CDR3 sequence is 13 residues long. V lost 5 bases and J 0 bases, leaving 8 bases between the germline ends. Germline loops: CDR1 DFQATT, CDR2 SNEGSKA (reference sequence). The CDR3, as DNA: TGCAGTGCTCCCCCAGCAGCCAAAAACATTCAGTACTTC. Translating it yields CSAPPAAKNIQYF.